A selection of T cell receptor beta chains follows, all from one sample in a study of cytomegalovirus exposure and HLA in healthy donors. Generated by immunoSEQ multiplex PCR, the TCRdb table keeps only in-frame clones and is missing some. This table holds approximately 210,000 clones, 81% found once. Sample: PBMCs. The receptors shown here come from a man between 18 and 29 years old in good health and CMV-seronegative. The CDR3 runs from the conserved cysteine through the conserved F or W. D genes are given only for firm matches. The listing skips clone size in some rows; elsewhere it reads once, few, many or a size class.

TRBV2	NA	14	TRBJ2-3	TRBD1	TGTGCCAGCAGCGGACAGGGTGGTAGAGATACGCAGTATTTT	CASSGQGGRDTQYF
TRBV5-6	NA	15	TRBJ2-7	NA	TGTGCCAGCAGCTTTGAGACAGGTTCAAACTACGAGCAGTACTTC	CASSFETGSNYEQYF
TRBV6-1	NA	14	TRBJ2-7	TRBD1	TGTGCCAGCACTGAGGGACAGATCAAATACGAGCAGTACTTC	CASTEGQIKYEQYF
TRBV7-6	NA	15	TRBJ2-5	TRBD2	TGTGCCAGCACCCCAAGCGCGGGAGGGGGGGAGACCCAGTACTTC	CASTPSAGGGETQYF
TRBV7-8	NA	17	TRBJ1-5	TRBD1	TGTGCCAGCAGCGGAAAACAGGGGGTACATAGCAATCAGCCCCAGCATTTT	CASSGKQGVHSNQPQHF
TRBV7-9	NA	15	TRBJ2-5	TRBD2	TGTGCCAGCAGCCCAACTAGCGGGGGGCTGGAGACCCAGTACTTC	CASSPTSGGLETQYF
TRBV19	NA	13	TRBJ2-5	NA	TGTGCCAGTAGTATTTACTGGGGAGAGGCCCAGTACTTC	CASSIYWGEAQYF
TRBV7-6	NA	15	TRBJ2-1	TRBD2	TGTGCCAGCAGCTTAGATACTAGCGGGAGGAATGAGCAGTTCTTC	CASSLDTSGRNEQFF
TRBV29-1	NA	14	TRBJ2-4	NA	TGCAGCGTAACAGGGCCCCTAGCCAAAAACATTCAGTACTTC	CSVTGPLAKNIQYF
TRBV21-1	NA	17	TRBJ2-3	NA	TGTGCCAGCAGCCCACAGGGGTCGGCGCACCGCACAGATACGCAGTATTTT	CASSPQGSAHRTDTQYF
TRBV2	NA	14	TRBJ1-2	NA	TGTGCCAGCAGTAACACAGTGGAGGGGTATGGCTACACCTTC	CASSNTVEGYGYTF
TRBV2	NA	14	TRBJ2-7	TRBD1	TGTGCCAGCGTAGGGACAGGGGGCTCCTACGAGCAGTACTTC	CASVGTGGSYEQYF
TRBV7-8	NA	14	TRBJ1-4	TRBD1	TGTGCCAGCAGCGTACAGGGGGTTAGGGAAAAACTGTTTTTT	CASSVQGVREKLFF
TRBV9	NA	16	TRBJ1-1	NA	TGTGCCAGCAGCGTAGCTGCTCGGGGAACTGACACTGAAGCTTTCTTT	CASSVAARGTDTEAFF
TRBV27	once	15	TRBJ1-1	NA	TGTGCCAGCAGTTTAAATCCAGTGCAGAACACTGAAGCTTTCTTT	CASSLNPVQNTEAFF
TRBV7-9	NA	15	TRBJ1-2	TRBD1	TGTGCCAGCACACCGGGACAGAATTCTAACTATGGCTACACCTTC	CASTPGQNSNYGYTF
TRBV6-1	NA	15	TRBJ2-3	TRBD1	TGTGCCAGCAGCAGCGACAGGGCTAGCACAGATACGCAGTATTTT	CASSSDRASTDTQYF
TRBV28	NA	14	TRBJ1-3	NA	TGTGCCAGCAGTTTATGGACAGCTGGAAACACCATATATTTT	CASSLWTAGNTIYF
TRBV27	NA	14	TRBJ1-3	NA	TGTGCCAGCAGTTCCAGGGTTGGTGGAAACACCATATATTTT	CASSSRVGGNTIYF
TRBV7-2	NA	15	TRBJ2-5	TRBD1	TGTGCCAGCAGCCCGGGACAGGGGGCCGTAGAGACCCAGTACTTC	CASSPGQGAVETQYF
TRBV5-1	once	12	TRBJ1-2	TRBD1	TGCGCCAGCAGCATAGACAGGGCTGGCTACACCTTC	CASSIDRAGYTF
TRBV27	NA	13	TRBJ2-5	NA	TGTGCCAGCAGTTTATCCACAGAGGAGACCCAGTACTTC	CASSLSTEETQYF
TRBV9	NA	15	TRBJ2-2	NA	TGTGCCAGCAGCCCCCAAATAGCGAAAACCGGGGAGCTGTTTTTT	CASSPQIAKTGELFF
TRBV7-6	NA	13	TRBJ1-4	NA	TGTGCCAGCAGATCTGGACAATACGAAAAACTGTTTTTT	CASRSGQYEKLFF